This T cell receptor (beta chain) was sequenced during a study of CD8+ T cells in alopecia areata. Regarding the study as a whole: When scalp samples are sequenced, resident alphabeta T cells of normal skin are also captured. Lesional scalp exceeded normal scalp in clonality, especially in alopecia totalis/universalis. In patients, TCRs were shared less clearly than in mice, and HLA may possibly be involved.

The CDR3 runs to 14 residues. Germline CDR1 and CDR2: SGHDN and FVKESK. J lost 7 bases, V lost 4 bases, and 7 bases had no gene match. RNA was extracted and reverse transcribed into cDNA as the sequencing template. TCRdb keeps only in-frame clones here, not all; method: immunoSEQ multiplex PCR. In the table there are 95,000 to 110,000 clones, roughly 53% of which are singletons. With regard to this clone: Its antigen is unknown.

Sequencing input: CD4+ T cells sorted from blood. The clonotype was recovered from a human donor in good health. The chain joins TRBV14 to TRBJ2-7, with 10 positions matching TRBD1. CDR3 sequence reads: CASSRTGGLGEQYF. The CDR3 coding sequence is TGTGCCAGCAGCCGGACAGGGGGTTTGGGGGAGCAGTACTTC.